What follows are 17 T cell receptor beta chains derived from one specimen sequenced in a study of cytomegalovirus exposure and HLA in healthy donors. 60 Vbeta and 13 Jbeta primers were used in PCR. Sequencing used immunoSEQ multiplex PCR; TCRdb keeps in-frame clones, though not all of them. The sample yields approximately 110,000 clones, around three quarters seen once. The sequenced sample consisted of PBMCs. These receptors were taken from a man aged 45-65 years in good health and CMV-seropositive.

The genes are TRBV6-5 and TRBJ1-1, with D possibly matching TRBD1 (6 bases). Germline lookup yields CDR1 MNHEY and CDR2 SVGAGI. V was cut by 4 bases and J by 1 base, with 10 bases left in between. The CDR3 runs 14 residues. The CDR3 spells CASSFRTANTEAFF. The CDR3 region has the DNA TGTGCCAGCAGTTTCCGGACAGCGAACACTGAAGCTTTCTTT.

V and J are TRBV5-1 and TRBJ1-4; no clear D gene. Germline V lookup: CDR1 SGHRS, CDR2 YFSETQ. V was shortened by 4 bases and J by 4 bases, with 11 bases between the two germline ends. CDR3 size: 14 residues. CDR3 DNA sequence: TGCGCCAGCAGCCCCGGGATCGTTAATGAAAAACTGTTTTTT. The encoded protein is CASSPGIVNEKLFF.

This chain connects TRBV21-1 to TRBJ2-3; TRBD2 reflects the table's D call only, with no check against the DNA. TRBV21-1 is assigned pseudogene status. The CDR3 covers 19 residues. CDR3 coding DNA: TGTGCCAGCAGCCTCGTTCCGGGACTTTCTGTGTCTAGCACAGATACGCAGTATTTT. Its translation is CASSLVPGLSVSSTDTQYF.

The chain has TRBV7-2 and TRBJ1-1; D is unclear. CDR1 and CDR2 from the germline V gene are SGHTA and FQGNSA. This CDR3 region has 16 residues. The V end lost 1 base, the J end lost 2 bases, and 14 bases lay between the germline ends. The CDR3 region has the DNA TGTGCCAGCAGCTTAGGGGCCTTTACGGCTAACACTGAAGCTTTCTTT. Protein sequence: CASSLGAFTANTEAFF.

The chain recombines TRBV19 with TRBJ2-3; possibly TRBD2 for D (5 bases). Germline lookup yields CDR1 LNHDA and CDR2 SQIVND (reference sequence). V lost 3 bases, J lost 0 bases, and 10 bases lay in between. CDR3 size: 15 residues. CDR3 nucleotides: TGTGCCAGTAGTATTCGGAGGATTAGCACAGATACGCAGTATTTT. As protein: CASSIRRISTDTQYF.

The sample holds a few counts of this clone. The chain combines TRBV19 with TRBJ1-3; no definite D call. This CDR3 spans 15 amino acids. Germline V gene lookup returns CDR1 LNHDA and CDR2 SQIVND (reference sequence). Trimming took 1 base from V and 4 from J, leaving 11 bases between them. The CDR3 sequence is CASSIATGPGNTIYF. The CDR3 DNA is TGTGCCAGTAGTATAGCGACGGGTCCCGGAAACACCATATATTTT. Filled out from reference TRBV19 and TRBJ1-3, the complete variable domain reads DGGITQSPKYLFRKEGQNVTLSCEQNLNHDAMYWYRQDPGQGLRLIYYSQIVNDFQKGDIAEGYSVSREKKESFPLTVTSAQKNPTAFYLCASSIATGPGNTIYFGEGSWLTVV.

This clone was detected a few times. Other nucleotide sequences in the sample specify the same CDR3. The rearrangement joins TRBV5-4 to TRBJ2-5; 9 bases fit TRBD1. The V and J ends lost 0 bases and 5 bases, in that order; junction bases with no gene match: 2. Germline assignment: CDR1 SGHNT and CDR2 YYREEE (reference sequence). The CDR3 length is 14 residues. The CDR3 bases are TGTGCCAGCAGCTTGGACAGGGGGCTGGAGACCCAGTACTTC. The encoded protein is CASSLDRGLETQYF.

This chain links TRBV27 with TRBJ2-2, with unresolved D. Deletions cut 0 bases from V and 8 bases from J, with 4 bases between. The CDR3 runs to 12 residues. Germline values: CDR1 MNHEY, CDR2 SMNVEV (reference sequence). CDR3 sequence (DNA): TGTGCCAGCAGTTTATCATCGGGGGAGCTGTTTTTT. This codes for CASSLSSGELFF.

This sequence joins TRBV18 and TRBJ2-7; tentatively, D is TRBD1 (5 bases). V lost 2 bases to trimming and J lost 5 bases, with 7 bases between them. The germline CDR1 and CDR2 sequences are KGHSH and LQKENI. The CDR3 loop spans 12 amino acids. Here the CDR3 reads CASSPGADEQYF. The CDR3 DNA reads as TGTGCCAGCTCACCAGGGGCGGACGAGCAGTACTTC. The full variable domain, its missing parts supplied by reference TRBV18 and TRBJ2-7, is NAGVMQNPRHLVRRRGQEARLRCSPMKGHSHVYWYRQLPEEGLKFMVYLQKENIIDESGMPKERFSAEFPKEGPSILRIQQVVRGDSAAYFCASSPGADEQYFGPGTRLTVT.

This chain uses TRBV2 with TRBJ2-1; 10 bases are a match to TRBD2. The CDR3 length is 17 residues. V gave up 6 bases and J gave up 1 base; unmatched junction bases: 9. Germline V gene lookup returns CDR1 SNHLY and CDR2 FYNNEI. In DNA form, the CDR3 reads TGTGCCAGCAGACGAACTAGCGGGAAGGGGTCCTACAATGAGCAGTTCTTC. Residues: CASRRTSGKGSYNEQFF. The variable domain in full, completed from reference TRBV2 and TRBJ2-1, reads EPEVTQTPSHQVTQMGQEVILRCVPISNHLYFYWYRQILGQKVEFLVSFYNNEISEKSEIFDDQFSVERPDGSNFTLKIRSTKLEDSAMYFCASRRTSGKGSYNEQFFGPGTRLTVL.

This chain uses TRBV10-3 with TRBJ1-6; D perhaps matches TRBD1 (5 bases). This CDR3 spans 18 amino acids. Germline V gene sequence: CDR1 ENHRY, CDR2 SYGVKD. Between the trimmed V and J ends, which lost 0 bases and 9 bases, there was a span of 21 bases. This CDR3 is CAISESRGTGERASPLHF. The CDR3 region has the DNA TGTGCCATCAGTGAGTCGAGGGGAACGGGGGAAAGGGCTTCACCCCTCCACTTT.

The CDR3 spells CASVKRPGNEQFF. CDR3 DNA sequence: TGCGCCAGCGTAAAAAGGCCAGGAAATGAGCAGTTCTTC. The chain couples TRBV5-1 to TRBJ2-1; D is undetermined. Germline V gives CDR1 SGHRS, CDR2 YFSETQ. The CDR3 has 13 residues. V lost 7 bases, J lost 7 bases, and 15 bases lay in between.

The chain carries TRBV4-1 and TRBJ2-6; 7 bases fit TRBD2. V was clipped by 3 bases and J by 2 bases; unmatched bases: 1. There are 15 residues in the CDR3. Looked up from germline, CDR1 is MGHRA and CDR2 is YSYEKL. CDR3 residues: CASSQSGAGANVLTF. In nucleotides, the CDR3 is TGCGCCAGCAGCCAGAGCGGGGCTGGGGCCAACGTCCTGACTTTC.

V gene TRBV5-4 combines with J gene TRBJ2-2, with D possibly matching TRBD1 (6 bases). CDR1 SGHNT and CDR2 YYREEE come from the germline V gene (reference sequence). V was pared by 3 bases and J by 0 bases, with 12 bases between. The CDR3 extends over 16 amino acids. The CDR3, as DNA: TGTGCCAGCAGCTCCCCCCGGGACACGAACACCGGGGAGCTGTTTTTT. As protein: CASSSPRDTNTGELFF.

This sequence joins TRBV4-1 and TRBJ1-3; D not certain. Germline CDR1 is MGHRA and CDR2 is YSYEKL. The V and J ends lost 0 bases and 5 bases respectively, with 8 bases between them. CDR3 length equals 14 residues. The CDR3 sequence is CASSQDLSRNTIYF. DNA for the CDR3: TGCGCCAGCAGCCAAGATCTAAGCAGAAACACCATATATTTT.

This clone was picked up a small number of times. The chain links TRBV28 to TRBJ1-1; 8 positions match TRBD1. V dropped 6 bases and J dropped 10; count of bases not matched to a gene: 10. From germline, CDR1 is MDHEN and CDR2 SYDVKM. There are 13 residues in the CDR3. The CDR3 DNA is TGTGCCAGCAGGCCCGGGACAGGCCCTGGAGCTTTCTTT. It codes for CASRPGTGPGAFF.

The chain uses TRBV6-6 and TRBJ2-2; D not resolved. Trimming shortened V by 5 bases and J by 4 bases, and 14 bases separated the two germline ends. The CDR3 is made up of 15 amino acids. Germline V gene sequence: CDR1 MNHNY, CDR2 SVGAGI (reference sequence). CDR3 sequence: CASSNDRVLTGELFF. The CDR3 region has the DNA TGTGCCAGCAGTAACGACCGGGTCCTCACCGGGGAGCTGTTTTTT.